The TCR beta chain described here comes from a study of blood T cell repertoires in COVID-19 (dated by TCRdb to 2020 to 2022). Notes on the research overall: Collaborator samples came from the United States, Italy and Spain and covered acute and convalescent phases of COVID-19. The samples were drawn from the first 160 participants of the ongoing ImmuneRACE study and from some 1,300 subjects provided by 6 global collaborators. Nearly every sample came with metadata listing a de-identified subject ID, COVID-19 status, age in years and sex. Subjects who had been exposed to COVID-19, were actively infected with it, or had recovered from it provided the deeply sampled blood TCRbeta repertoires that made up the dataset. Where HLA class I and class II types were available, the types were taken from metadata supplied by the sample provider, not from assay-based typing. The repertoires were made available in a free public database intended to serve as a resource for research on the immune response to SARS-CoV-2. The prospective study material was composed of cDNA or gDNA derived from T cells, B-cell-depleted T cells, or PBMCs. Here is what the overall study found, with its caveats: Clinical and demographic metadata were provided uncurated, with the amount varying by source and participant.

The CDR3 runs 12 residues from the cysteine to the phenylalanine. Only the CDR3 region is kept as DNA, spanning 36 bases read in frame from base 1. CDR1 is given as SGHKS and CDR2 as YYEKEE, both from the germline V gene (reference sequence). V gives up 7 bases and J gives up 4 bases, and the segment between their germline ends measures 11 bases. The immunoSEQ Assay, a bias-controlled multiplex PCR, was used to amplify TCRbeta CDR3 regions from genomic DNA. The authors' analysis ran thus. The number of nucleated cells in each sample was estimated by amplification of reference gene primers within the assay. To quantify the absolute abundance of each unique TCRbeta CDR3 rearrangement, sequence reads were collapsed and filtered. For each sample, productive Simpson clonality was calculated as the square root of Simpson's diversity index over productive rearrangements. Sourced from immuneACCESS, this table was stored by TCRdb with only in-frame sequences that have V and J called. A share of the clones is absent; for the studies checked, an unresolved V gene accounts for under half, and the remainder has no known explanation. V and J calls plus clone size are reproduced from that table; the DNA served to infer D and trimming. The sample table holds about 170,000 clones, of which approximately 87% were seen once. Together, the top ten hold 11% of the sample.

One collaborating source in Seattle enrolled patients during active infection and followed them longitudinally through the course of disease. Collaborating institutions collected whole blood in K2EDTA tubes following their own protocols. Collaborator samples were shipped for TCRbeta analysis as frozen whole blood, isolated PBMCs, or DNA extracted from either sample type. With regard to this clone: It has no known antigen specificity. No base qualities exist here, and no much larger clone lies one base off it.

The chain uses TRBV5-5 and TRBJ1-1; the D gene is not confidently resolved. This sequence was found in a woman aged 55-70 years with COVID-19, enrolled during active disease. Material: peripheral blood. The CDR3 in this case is CASLFLGTEAFF. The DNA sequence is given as TGTGCCAGCCTCTTCCTCGGCACTGAAGCTTTCTTT.